These T cell receptor beta chains were read from a single sample in a study of CD8+CD57+ T cells in acquired aplastic anemia. MiXCR, run by TCRdb on the reads, gives a single entry per CDR3 protein. The data show 200,000 to 250,000 distinct CDR3 sequences, about 60% seen once. The source material was sorted CD4+, CD8+, or CD8+CD57+ T cells (not recorded which) from PBMCs. All receptors derive from a human donor with aplastic anemia. Both conserved end residues are part of each CDR3. Each record gives: J gene, clone size, V gene, D gene, CDR3 protein, CDR3 DNA. A D gene is named only where the DNA matches it firmly. For some rows the clone size is stated as once, few or many, or as a class when expanded; others skip it.

>TRBJ2-1|many|TRBV9|TRBD2
CASSVGTSGGDEQFF
TGTGCCAGCAGCGTCGGGACTAGCGGGGGGGATGAGCAGTTCTTC
>TRBJ1-2|once|TRBV6-1|-
CASSERQEGGYGYTF
TGTGCCAGCAGTGAAAGACAGGAGGGTGGCTATGGCTACACCTTC
>TRBJ1-2|few|TRBV20-1|-
CSARIGTSVGYTF
TGCAGTGCTAGGATCGGGACTTCGGTTGGCTACACCTTC
>TRBJ2-7|once|TRBV2|TRBD1
CASSARDSIYEQYF
TGTGCCAGCAGTGCCCGGGACAGTATCTACGAGCAGTACTTC
>TRBJ2-3|-|TRBV5-1|-
CASSPSGTLGTDTQYF
TGCGCCAGCAGCCCGTCCGGGACGTTGGGCACAGATACGCAGTATTTT
>TRBJ2-1|-|TRBV20-1|-
CSARVSSQDEQFF
TGCAGTGCTAGAGTAAGTAGCCAGGATGAGCAGTTCTTC
>TRBJ2-5|-|TRBV6-6|TRBD2
CASSYGVAGKVGETQYF
TGTGCCAGCAGTTACGGGGTAGCGGGGAAAGTAGGTGAGACCCAGTACTTC
>TRBJ2-7|-|TRBV7-9|TRBD1
CASSSLTGAQSYEQYF
TGTGCCAGCAGCTCGCTAACAGGGGCCCAATCCTACGAGCAGTACTTC
>TRBJ2-1|-|TRBV11-1|-
CASSRGHHNEQFF
TGTGCCAGCAGCCGGGGACACCACAATGAGCAGTTCTTC
>TRBJ2-2|-|TRBV7-2|-
CASSLEVGARSGELFF
TGTGCCAGCAGCTTGGAGGTTGGTGCGCGCTCCGGGGAGCTGTTTTTT
>TRBJ1-5|-|TRBV27|TRBD1
CASSSTGVGNQPQHF
TGTGCCAGCAGTTCGACAGGGGTTGGCAATCAGCCCCAGCATTTT
>TRBJ2-2|-|TRBV5-6|-
CASSFQDTGELFF
TGTGCCAGCAGCTTTCAGGACACCGGGGAGCTGTTTTTT
>TRBJ2-3|many|TRBV5-8|TRBD2
CASSLSSGGETDTQYF
TGTGCCAGCAGCTTGTCCAGCGGGGGGGAAACAGATACGCAGTATTTT
>TRBJ1-2|once|TRBV9|-
CASSVKGFGYTF
TGTGCCAGCAGCGTGAAGGGGTTTGGCTACACCTTC
>TRBJ2-3|-|TRBV7-9|TRBD1
CASSPDRGADTQYF
TGTGCCAGCAGCCCTGACAGGGGAGCAGATACGCAGTATTTT
>TRBJ2-7|-|TRBV14|-
CASSQRGASEYEQYF
TGTGCCAGCAGCCAGAGGGGCGCCTCCGAGTACGAGCAGTACTTC
>TRBJ2-3|-|TRBV7-2|-
CASSSQGDGTDTQYF
TGTGCCAGCAGCTCCCAGGGCGACGGCACAGATACGCAGTATTTT
>TRBJ1-2|-|TRBV20-1|-
CSARDPWGSGYTF
TGCAGTGCTAGAGATCCATGGGGCTCTGGCTACACCTTC
>TRBJ1-2|-|TRBV5-1|-
CASSLTRGDGYTF
TGCGCCAGCAGCCTAACACGGGGGGATGGCTACACCTTC
>TRBJ2-1|-|TRBV7-6|TRBD1
CASQQGAADNEQFF
TGTGCCAGCCAACAGGGGGCAGCGGACAATGAGCAGTTCTTC
>TRBJ1-1|-|TRBV29-1|-
CSVGDFTEAFF
TGCAGCGTGGGGGATTTTACTGAAGCTTTCTTT
>TRBJ2-1|many|TRBV7-8|TRBD2
CASSPATGGAIGNEQFF
TGTGCCAGCAGCCCAGCCACCGGGGGGGCTATCGGTAATGAGCAGTTCTTC
>TRBJ1-5|few|TRBV20-1|-
CSARSDPLPQHF
TGCAGTGCTAGGTCGGACCCGTTGCCCCAGCATTTT
>TRBJ2-7|few|TRBV7-6|TRBD1
CASSLEYDRVDEQYF
TGTGCCAGCAGCTTAGAATACGACAGGGTGGACGAGCAGTACTTC
>TRBJ1-6|-|TRBV10-3|-
CASVGGTFNSPLHF
TGTGCCAGCGTAGGGGGGACTTTTAATTCACCCCTCCACTTT
>TRBJ2-7|-|TRBV14|-
CASSPLDGSYEQYF
TGTGCCAGCAGCCCTCTGGACGGCTCCTACGAGCAGTACTTC
>TRBJ1-1|-|TRBV13|TRBD1
CASSLSDRGRNGGALF
TGTGCCAGCAGTCTTTCGGACAGGGGGCGCAACGGTGGAGCTCTCTTT
>TRBJ2-5|few|TRBV24-1|-
CATSDLKVGETQYF
TGTGCCACCAGTGATTTGAAGGTTGGAGAGACCCAGTACTTC
>TRBJ2-1|-|TRBV9|TRBD2
CASTSRASGGPWGEQFF
TGTGCCAGCACCAGTAGGGCTAGCGGGGGCCCCTGGGGTGAGCAGTTCTTC
>TRBJ2-1|-|TRBV25-1|TRBD1
CATSSSRSGQGSLSSYNEQFF
TGTGCCACCAGCAGCTCCAGGTCGGGACAGGGGTCTTTAAGCTCCTACAATGAGCAGTTCTTC
>TRBJ2-1|few|TRBV29-1|-
CSGAGWRDRTYNEQFF
TGCAGCGGCGCAGGTTGGAGGGACAGAACCTACAATGAGCAGTTCTTC
>TRBJ1-1|-|TRBV2|-
CAGSLDRENTEAFF
TGTGCCGGCAGCCTCGACCGGGAAAACACTGAAGCTTTCTTT
>TRBJ2-7|-|TRBV7-3|-
CASSLRGEQYF
TGTGCCAGCAGCTTACGAGGCGAGCAGTACTTC
>TRBJ2-3|-|TRBV24-1|-
CATSAADTQYF
TGTGCCACCTCCGCTGCAGATACGCAGTATTTT
>TRBJ2-5|-|TRBV25-1|TRBD1
CASSAATGLGETQYF
TGTGCCAGCAGTGCCGCGACAGGGTTGGGAGAGACCCAGTACTTC
>TRBJ2-5|-|TRBV7-8|-
CASNLVEAETQYF
TGTGCCAGCAACTTGGTCGAGGCGGAGACCCAGTACTTC
>TRBJ2-7|-|TRBV24-1|TRBD2
CATGRAVYEQYF
TGTGCCACCGGGAGGGCGGTTTACGAGCAGTACTTC
>TRBJ2-7|-|TRBV7-6|TRBD2
CASSLGAGGAYEQYF
TGTGCCAGCAGCTTGGGGGCGGGAGGGGCCTACGAGCAGTACTTC
>TRBJ2-7|-|TRBV15|-
CATSREGRTGFHEQYF
TGTGCCACCAGCAGAGAGGGGAGGACGGGGTTCCACGAGCAGTACTTC
>TRBJ2-1|many|TRBV12-3/TRBV12-4|-
CASSTSSGNEQFF
TGTGCCAGCAGCACTAGTTCGGGGAATGAGCAGTTCTTC
>TRBJ1-1|-|TRBV7-2|-
CASSQDMGSRAFF
TGCGCCAGCAGCCAAGATATGGGGTCTCGGGCTTTCTTT
>TRBJ2-7|once|TRBV7-8|-
CASSFLGRGNYEQYF
TGTGCCAGCAGCTTCCTGGGACGCGGGAACTACGAGCAGTACTTC
>TRBJ1-1|-|TRBV6-5|-
CASNQGFMGSTEAFF
TGTGCCAGCAATCAGGGGTTTATGGGTAGCACTGAAGCTTTCTTT
>TRBJ1-5|once|TRBV12-3/TRBV12-4|TRBD1
CASSNGQGSNQPQHF
TGTGCCAGCAGCAACGGACAGGGGAGCAATCAGCCCCAGCATTTT
>TRBJ1-4|-|TRBV20-1|TRBD1
CSARVSPGQGAANEKLFF
TGCAGTGCTAGAGTCTCACCGGGACAGGGGGCAGCTAATGAAAAACTGTTTTTT
>TRBJ2-7|few|TRBV7-2|-
CASSPRFGSYEQYF
TGTGCCAGCAGCCCGCGCTTCGGAAGCTACGAGCAGTACTTC
>TRBJ1-2|-|TRBV15|-
CATSRRLANYGYTF
TGTGCCACCAGCAGAAGGTTGGCCAACTATGGCTACACCTTC
>TRBJ2-3|-|TRBV7-2|TRBD1
CASSLAGTALGTDTQYF
TGTGCCAGCAGCTTAGCCGGGACAGCCCTCGGCACAGATACGCAGTATTTT
>TRBJ2-1|few|TRBV24-1|TRBD2
CATSDSLAGASAEQFF
TGTGCCACCAGTGATTCACTAGCGGGAGCCTCCGCTGAGCAGTTCTTC
>TRBJ2-2|-|TRBV24-1|TRBD2
CATSGTSGFNAGELFF
TGTGCCACCAGTGGGACTAGCGGCTTTAATGCCGGGGAGCTGTTTTTT
>TRBJ2-7|many|TRBV5-1|-
CASSLSGTLYEQYF
TGCGCCAGCAGCTTGTCAGGAACCCTCTACGAGCAGTACTTC
>TRBJ2-6|once|TRBV7-3|TRBD1
CASSLGQGGNVLTF
TGTGCCAGCAGCCTCGGACAGGGGGGCAACGTCCTGACTTTC
>TRBJ1-2|-|TRBV5-5|TRBD1
CASSLTWGTGGYGYTF
TGTGCCAGTAGTTTAACTTGGGGAACAGGGGGCTATGGCTACACCTTC